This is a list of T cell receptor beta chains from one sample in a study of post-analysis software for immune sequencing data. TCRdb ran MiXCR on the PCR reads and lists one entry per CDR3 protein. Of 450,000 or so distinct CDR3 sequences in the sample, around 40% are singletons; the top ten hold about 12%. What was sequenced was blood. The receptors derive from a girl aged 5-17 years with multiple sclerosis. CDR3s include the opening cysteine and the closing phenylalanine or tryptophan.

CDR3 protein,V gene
CASSQTGGSSYNEQFF,TRBV7-3
CAISAGTGDYEQYF,TRBV10-3
CSASAGKTDTQYF,TRBV20-1
CASSPGQGTSYEQYF,TRBV12-3/TRBV12-4
CASSLGGRGRSSYNEQYF,TRBV5-6
CASSGGNEQFF,TRBV27
CASSLGDASYNEQFF,TRBV11-3
CASSQRTGEVGYEQYF,TRBV5-1
CSATTALAHTDTQYF,TRBV20-1
CASSPRDREDYGYTF,TRBV12-3/TRBV12-4
CSAETGSPSYEQYF,TRBV20-1